The entry that follows covers one TCR beta chain sequence. Its antigen is undetermined. The data originate from a study of cytomegalovirus exposure and HLA in healthy donors. Overall study: Sequencing of 150 million to 200 million T cells in an earlier analysis found approximately 120 million unique TCR beta sequences. Membership in the Caucasian-associated ancestry cluster was found for 81% of approximately 430 genotyped donors. General study points: Accurate HLA-A and HLA-B prediction from TCR beta sequences was reported for most subjects. Indistinguishable V segments such as TRBV6-2 and TRBV6-3 were excluded.

PCR amplification relied on 60 Vbeta primers (plus 13 Jbeta primers). Clones were read by immunoSEQ multiplex PCR, and TCRdb kept only the in-frame ones, dropping some. In the table there are fewer than 110,000 clones, 65% to 85% of which are singletons. The CDR3 consists of 12 residues. V lost 10 bases to trimming and J lost 0 bases, with 10 bases between them. Germline assignment: CDR1 SNHLY and CDR2 FYNNEI. Sequencing was done on a sample of PBMCs. The clonotype originates from a woman aged 35 to 49 in good health and CMV-seronegative. V gene TRBV2 combines with J gene TRBJ2-7, with D hard to call. The CDR3 reads CATLTFSYEQYF. The CDR3 DNA is TGTGCCACCCTAACGTTCTCCTACGAGCAGTACTTC. The entire variable domain, with the rest obtained from reference TRBV2 and TRBJ2-7, is as follows: EPEVTQTPSHQVTQMGQEVILRCVPISNHLYFYWYRQILGQKVEFLVSFYNNEISEKSEIFDDQFSVERPDGSNFTLKIRSTKLEDSAMYFCATLTFSYEQYFGPGTRLTVT.